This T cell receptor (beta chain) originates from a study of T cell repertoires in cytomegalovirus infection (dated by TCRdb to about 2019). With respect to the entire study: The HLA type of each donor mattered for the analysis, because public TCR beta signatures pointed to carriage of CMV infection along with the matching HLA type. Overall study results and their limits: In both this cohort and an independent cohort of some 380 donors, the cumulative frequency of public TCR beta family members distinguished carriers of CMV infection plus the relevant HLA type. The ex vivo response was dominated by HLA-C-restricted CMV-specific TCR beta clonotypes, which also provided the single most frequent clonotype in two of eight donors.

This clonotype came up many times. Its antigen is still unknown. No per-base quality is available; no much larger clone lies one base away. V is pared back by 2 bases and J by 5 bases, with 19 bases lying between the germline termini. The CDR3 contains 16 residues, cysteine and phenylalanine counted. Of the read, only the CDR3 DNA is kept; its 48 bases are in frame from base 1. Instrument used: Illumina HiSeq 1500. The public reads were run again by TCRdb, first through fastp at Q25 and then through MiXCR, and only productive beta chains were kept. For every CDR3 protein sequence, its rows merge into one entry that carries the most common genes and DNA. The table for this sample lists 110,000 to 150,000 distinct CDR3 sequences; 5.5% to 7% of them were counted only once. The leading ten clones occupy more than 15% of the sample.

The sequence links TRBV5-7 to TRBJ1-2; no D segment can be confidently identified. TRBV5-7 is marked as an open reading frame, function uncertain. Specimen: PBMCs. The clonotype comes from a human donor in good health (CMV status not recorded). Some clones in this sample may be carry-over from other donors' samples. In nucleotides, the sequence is TGTGCCAGCAGCTTCCGGAATGGGAGGCCTCCTTATGGCTACACCTTC. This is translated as CASSFRNGRPPYGYTF.